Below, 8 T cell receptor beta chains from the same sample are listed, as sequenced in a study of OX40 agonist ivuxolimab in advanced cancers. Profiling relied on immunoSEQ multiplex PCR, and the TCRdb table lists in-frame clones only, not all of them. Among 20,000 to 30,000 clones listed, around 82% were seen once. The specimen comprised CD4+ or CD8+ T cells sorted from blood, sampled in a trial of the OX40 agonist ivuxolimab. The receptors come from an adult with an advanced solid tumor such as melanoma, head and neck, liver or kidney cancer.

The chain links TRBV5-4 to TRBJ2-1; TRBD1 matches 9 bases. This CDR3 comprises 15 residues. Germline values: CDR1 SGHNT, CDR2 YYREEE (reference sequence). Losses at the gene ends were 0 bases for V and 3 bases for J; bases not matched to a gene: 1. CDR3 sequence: CASSLVGQGYNEQFF. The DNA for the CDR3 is TGTGCCAGCAGCTTGGTGGGACAGGGCTACAATGAGCAGTTCTTC.

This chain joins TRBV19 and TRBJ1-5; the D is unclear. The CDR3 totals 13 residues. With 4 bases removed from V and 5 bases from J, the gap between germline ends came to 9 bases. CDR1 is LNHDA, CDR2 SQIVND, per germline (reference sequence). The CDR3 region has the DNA TGTGCCAGTAGTACAGAGCCCCATCAGCCCCAGCATTTT. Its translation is CASSTEPHQPQHF.

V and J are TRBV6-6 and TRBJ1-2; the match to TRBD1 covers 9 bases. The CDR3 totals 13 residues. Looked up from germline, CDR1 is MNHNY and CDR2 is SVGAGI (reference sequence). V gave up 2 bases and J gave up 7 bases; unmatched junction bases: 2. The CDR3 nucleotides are TGTGCCAGCAGTTACGGGACAGGGCTTGGCTACACCTTC. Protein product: CASSYGTGLGYTF.

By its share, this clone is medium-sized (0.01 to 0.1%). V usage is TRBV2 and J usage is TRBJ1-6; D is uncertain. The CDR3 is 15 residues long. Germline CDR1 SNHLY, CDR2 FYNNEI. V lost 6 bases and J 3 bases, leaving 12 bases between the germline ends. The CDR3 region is CASRPNSNYNSPLHF. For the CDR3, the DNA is TGTGCCAGCAGACCCAACAGTAACTATAATTCACCCCTCCACTTT.

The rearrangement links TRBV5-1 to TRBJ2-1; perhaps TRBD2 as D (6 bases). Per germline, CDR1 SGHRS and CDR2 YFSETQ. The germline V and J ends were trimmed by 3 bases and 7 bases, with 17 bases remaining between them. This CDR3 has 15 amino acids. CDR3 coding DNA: TGCGCCAGCAGCTGGGGCGGAGGGGCGGGTAATGAGCAGTTCTTC. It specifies CASSWGGGAGNEQFF. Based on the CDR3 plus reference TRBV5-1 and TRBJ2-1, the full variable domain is KAGVTQTPRYLIKTRGQQVTLSCSPISGHRSVSWYQQTPGQGLQFLFEYFSETQRNKGNFPGRFSGRQFSNSRSEMNVSTLELGDSALYLCASSWGGGAGNEQFFGPGTRLTVL.

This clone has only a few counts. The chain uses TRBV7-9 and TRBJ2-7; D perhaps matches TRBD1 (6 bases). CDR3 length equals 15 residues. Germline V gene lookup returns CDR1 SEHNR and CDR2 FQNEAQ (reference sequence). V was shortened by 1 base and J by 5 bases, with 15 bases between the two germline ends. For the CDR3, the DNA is TGTGCCAGCAGCTTAGTGGGAACAGGGTCGGACGAGCAGTACTTC. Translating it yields CASSLVGTGSDEQYF.

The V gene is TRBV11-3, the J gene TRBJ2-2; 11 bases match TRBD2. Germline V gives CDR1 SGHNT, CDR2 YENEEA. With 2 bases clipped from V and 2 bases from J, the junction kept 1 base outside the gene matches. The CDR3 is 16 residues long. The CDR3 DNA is TGTGCCAGCAGCTTAACTAGCGGGAGTAACACCGGGGAGCTGTTTTTT. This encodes CASSLTSGSNTGELFF.

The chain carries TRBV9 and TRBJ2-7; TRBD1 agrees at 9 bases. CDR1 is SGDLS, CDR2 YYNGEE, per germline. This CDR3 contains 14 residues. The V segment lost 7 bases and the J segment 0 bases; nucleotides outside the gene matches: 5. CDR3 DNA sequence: TGTGCCAGCCCCCGGGGACAGGGCTCCTACGAGCAGTACTTC. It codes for CASPRGQGSYEQYF.